Here is one T cell receptor (beta chain) with its context. The data were taken from a study of blood T cell repertoires in COVID-19. Study overall: Samples came from the United States, Italy and Spain, spanning acute and convalescent COVID-19. T cells, B-cell-depleted T cells, or PBMCs provided the cDNA or gDNA that served as material.

Authors' data handling: Reference gene primer amplification yielded estimated nucleated cell counts. The data were produced by immunoSEQ multiplex PCR, yet TCRdb's version contains in-frame clones alone and is incomplete. The V and J calls and clone size were taken over from that table, and D and trimming were inferred from the DNA. Of approximately 320,000 clones in the sample, around 85% were seen once. The sample comprised peripheral blood. The clonotype originates from a human donor in a cohort sampled during active COVID-19.

CDR3 in DNA: TGCGCCAGCAGCCATGCCTGGGGTAGGGACACATCCTACGAGCAGTACTTC. This codes for CASSHAWGRDTSYEQYF. The chain employs TRBV4-1 and TRBJ2-7, with D possibly matching TRBD1 (6 bases). The CDR3 runs to 17 residues. Trimming pared 3 bases from V and 1 base from J, leaving 19 bases between. In germline, CDR1 is MGHRA, CDR2 YSYEKL.